This T cell receptor (beta chain) was recorded in a study of cytomegalovirus exposure and HLA in healthy donors. Study-level information: Around 87 million unique TCRs, all from HLA-typed donors, were included in an early release of the data.

PCR used 60 Vbeta primers and 13 Jbeta primers. Libraries were prepared by immunoSEQ multiplex PCR; TCRdb keeps only in-frame clonotypes and omits some of them. The sample records about 62,000 clones, about 90% being singletons. This CDR3 spans 16 amino acids. Germline CDR1 reads SGDLS; CDR2 reads YYNGEE. Unmatched junction bases numbered 4, after V lost 0 bases and J lost 0 bases. As for this clone: Its antigen is currently unknown.

Study observations and caveats: It was only CMV serostatus that was available as immune exposure information. In a later analysis, specific HLA alleles were associated with over 15,000 TCR beta sequences at a 0.05 false discovery rate. The study put 150 to 200 TCR beta chains on its list as cytomegalovirus-associated.

The sequencing input was PBMCs. The receptor was isolated from a man younger than 35 in good health and CMV-seronegative. The chain links TRBV9 to TRBJ2-7; 9 bases fit TRBD1. The DNA for the CDR3 is TGTGCCAGCAGCGTAGGGGGGACAGGGCCCTCCTACGAGCAGTACTTC. Translation gives CASSVGGTGPSYEQYF.